The 10 T cell receptor beta chains reported below all come from one sample, sequenced in a study of shared clonotypes between healthy human individuals. Using immunoSEQ multiplex PCR, the repertoire was profiled, and TCRdb retains in-frame clones only, with some absent. Of approximately 720,000 clones listed, roughly nine tenths were seen once; the top ten hold about 24%. Naive-designated CD8 cells lacked CD45RO, were positively enriched for CCR7, and omitted terminally differentiated effector memory CD45RA+ cells. Sequences were obtained from naive CD8+ T cells sorted from blood. These receptors all stem from a man younger than 40 in good health.

The gene calls are TRBV9 and TRBJ2-7; 7 nucleotides align to TRBD2. Per germline, CDR1 SGDLS and CDR2 YYNGEE. V lost 2 bases to trimming and J lost 3 bases; unmatched junction nucleotides: 8. The CDR3 spans 15 residues. The CDR3 sequence: CASSVQAGDLYEQYF. For the CDR3, the DNA is TGTGCCAGCAGCGTTCAGGCGGGAGACCTCTACGAGCAGTACTTC.

CDR3 DNA sequence: TGTGCCAGCAGCCCGGGACAGACACTAAACACTGAAGCTTTCTTT. Its translation is CASSPGQTLNTEAFF. The chain combines TRBV7-9 with TRBJ1-1; 7 bases are a match to TRBD1. With 5 bases clipped from V and 2 bases from J, the junction kept 8 bases outside the gene matches. This CDR3 has 15 amino acids. The V gene's germline CDR1 is SEHNR and CDR2 FQNEAQ (reference sequence).

V is TRBV7-9 and J is TRBJ2-7; a possible D gene is TRBD1 (5 bases). The CDR3 has 13 residues. V lost 5 bases and J 3 bases, leaving 11 bases between the germline ends. Germline V CDR1 and CDR2: SEHNR, FQNEAQ (reference sequence). CDR3 DNA sequence: TGTGCCAGCAGCCCGAAGACAGACTACGAGCAGTACTTC. Translating it yields CASSPKTDYEQYF.

V is TRBV4-1 and J is TRBJ2-3; 7 bases match TRBD1. There are 16 residues in the CDR3. Trimming at V came to 4 bases and at J to 0 bases, leaving 7 bases not matched to a gene. Germline values: CDR1 MGHRA, CDR2 YSYEKL. The CDR3 DNA reads as TGCGCCAGCAGCCCCCGGGACAGCCGAAGCACAGATACGCAGTATTTT. Translation: CASSPRDSRSTDTQYF.

CDR3 coding DNA: TGTGCCAGCAGCTTAGGTCTGGCCACAGATACGCAGTATTTT. Translating it yields CASSLGLATDTQYF. The chain uses TRBV11-1 and TRBJ2-3, with D hard to call. The CDR3 totals 14 residues. CDR1 and CDR2 (germline): SGHAT, FQDESV (reference sequence). V gave up 1 base and J gave up 2 bases, with 7 bases separating them.

Written as DNA, the CDR3 is TGTGCCAGCAGCCCTCCACGCACCGGGGAGCTGTTTTTT. Its protein is CASSPPRTGELFF. The rearrangement joins TRBV27 to TRBJ2-2; D remains unclear. Germline V gives CDR1 MNHEY, CDR2 SMNVEV (reference sequence). The CDR3 runs 13 residues. Trimming removed 6 bases at V and 4 bases at J, with 9 bases between.

The V gene is TRBV28, the J gene TRBJ1-3; D is possibly TRBD1 (5 bases). Germline CDR1 reads MDHEN; CDR2 reads SYDVKM. The CDR3 spans 13 residues. V was cut by 5 bases and J by 8 bases, with 13 bases left in between. CDR3 DNA: TGTGCCAGCAGTCTCGGGACGAGGGACACCATATATTTT. It translates to CASSLGTRDTIYF.

The J gene is TRBJ1-2, the V gene TRBV27, with D hard to call. V was cut by 2 bases and J by 5 bases, with 12 bases left in between. This CDR3 comprises 14 residues. Germline-derived CDR1 and CDR2 are MNHEY and SMNVEV (reference sequence). CDR3 protein: CASSLGFQSYGYTF. As DNA, the CDR3 is TGTGCCAGCAGTTTAGGGTTCCAGAGTTATGGCTACACCTTC.

Only one count was recorded for this clone. One junction end disagrees with the germline gene, perhaps due to a read error. This chain connects TRBV27 to TRBJ2-7; D is perhaps TRBD1 or TRBD2 (5 bases each). There are 12 residues in the CDR3. The germline V gene has CDR1 MNHEY and CDR2 SMNVEV (reference sequence). CDR3 in DNA: TGTGTCAGCAGTCGAGAGGGGTACGAGCAGTACTTC. As protein: CVSSREGYEQYF.

V and J are TRBV27 and TRBJ2-2; TRBD2 matches 7 bases. The CDR3 totals 15 residues. The J segment lost 1 base and the V segment lost 3 bases, leaving 2 bases of the junction unmatched. CDR1 is MNHEY and CDR2 is SMNVEV in the germline V gene (reference sequence). The CDR3 coding sequence is TGTGCCAGCAGTTTTTGGGGGGGGAACACCGGGGAGCTGTTTTTT. This sequence encodes CASSFWGGNTGELFF.